This note documents a single T cell receptor beta chain sequence. Its antigen is currently unknown. The data were obtained in a study of T cells after yellow fever vaccination. Whole-study context: Low-cell-number fractions underwent preparation using SMART-Seq v4 Ultra Low Input.

The V end was cut by 4 bases, the J end by 1 base, with 14 bases between. In germline, CDR1 is SGHRS, CDR2 YFSETQ. The CDR3 totals 15 residues. The study's findings and limits: Clones from primary vaccination mostly reappeared after the booster (96% CD4, over 85% CD8). A secondary response was less intense yet reached its peak sooner, at day 5 versus 15. Just a small share of clonotypes turned up in the CD4 compartment as well as the CD8 compartment.

TCRdb re-called the 5' RACE reads through MiXCR, storing one row per CDR3 protein. The repertoire holds approximately 350,000 distinct CDR3 sequences, with 11% as singletons. The receptor comes from a man between 18 and 29 years old who received the YFV17D yellow fever vaccine. The sequences come from PBMCs, collected on the day of the first yellow fever vaccination. The chain has TRBV5-1 and TRBJ1-1; perhaps TRBD1 as D (6 bases). CDR3 protein: CASSTQGISNTEAFF. CDR3 sequence (DNA): TGCGCCAGCAGCACACAGGGAATATCGAACACTGAAGCTTTCTTT. The entire variable domain, with the rest obtained from reference TRBV5-1 and TRBJ1-1, is as follows: KAGVTQTPRYLIKTRGQQVTLSCSPISGHRSVSWYQQTPGQGLQFLFEYFSETQRNKGNFPGRFSGRQFSNSRSEMNVSTLELGDSALYLCASSTQGISNTEAFFGQGTRLTVV.